These 29 T cell receptor beta chains share one sample of origin, sequenced in a study of cytomegalovirus exposure and HLA in healthy donors. PCR involved 60 Vbeta and 13 Jbeta primers. Sequenced by immunoSEQ multiplex PCR; TCRdb stores in-frame clones only, minus some. The data contain more than 140,000 clones, approximately 71% of them seen just once; the ten biggest clones take up about 3.5%. The sequenced sample was PBMCs. Source of these receptors: a man in his forties in good health and CMV-seronegative.

The J gene is TRBJ2-7, the V gene TRBV23-1; perhaps TRBD1 as D (6 bases). TRBV23-1 is marked as an open reading frame, function uncertain. Trimming took 0 bases from V and 5 from J, leaving 17 bases between them. The CDR3 covers 16 residues. CDR3 region: CASSQSVTRGYHEQYF. The CDR3 DNA reads TGCGCCAGCAGTCAATCCGTCACAAGGGGGTACCACGAGCAGTACTTC.

V is TRBV15 and J is TRBJ2-5; D remains unclear. This CDR3 contains 13 residues. The ends were cut back, 1 base at V and 4 bases at J, with 7 bases in the middle. Germline CDR1 reads LNHNV; CDR2 reads YYDKDF (reference sequence). The CDR3 loop reads CATSRGFRETQYF. CDR3 bases: TGTGCCACCAGCAGAGGTTTTCGAGAGACCCAGTACTTC.

This chain uses TRBV10-3 with TRBJ2-7; TRBD1 matches at 10 bases. Losses at the gene ends were 6 bases for V and 7 bases for J; bases not matched to a gene: 6. This CDR3 is 13 amino acids long. From germline, CDR1 is ENHRY and CDR2 SYGVKD. For the CDR3, the DNA is TGTGCCATCAGCCGGACAGGGGGAGAAGAGCAGTACTTC. It is translated as CAISRTGGEEQYF.

The CDR3 nucleotides are TGTGCCAGCACCACAGACAGGGGGGACTATGGCTACACCTTC. This gives the protein CASTTDRGDYGYTF. The chain links TRBV28 to TRBJ1-2; 9 bases map to TRBD1. The V and J ends lost 7 bases and 3 bases, in that order; junction bases with no gene match: 6. Germline V gene lookup returns CDR1 MDHEN and CDR2 SYDVKM. This CDR3 region has 14 residues.

The rearrangement joins TRBV5-1 to TRBJ2-7; TRBD2 might be the D (6 bases). Germline V gene lookup returns CDR1 SGHRS and CDR2 YFSETQ. V was shortened by 0 bases and J by 2 bases, with 9 bases between the two germline ends. The CDR3 contains 14 residues. The CDR3 protein is CASSLAGVPYEQYF. CDR3 in DNA: TGCGCCAGCAGCTTGGCGGGAGTCCCCTACGAGCAGTACTTC.

The rearrangement links TRBV14 to TRBJ1-2, with D perhaps TRBD1 (5 bases). This CDR3 region has 15 residues. CDR1 and CDR2 (germline): SGHDN, FVKESK. The germline V and J ends were trimmed by 0 bases and 8 bases, with 16 bases remaining between them. The DNA of the CDR3 is TGTGCCAGCAGCCAAGATCACAGGTTTGGAAGAGGCTACACCTTC. Its translation is CASSQDHRFGRGYTF.

The chain links TRBV7-9 to TRBJ1-3; D unclear. The V gene's germline CDR1 is SEHNR and CDR2 FQNEAQ (reference sequence). There are 16 residues in the CDR3. Trimming removed 5 bases from V and 1 base from J, with 15 bases in between. The CDR3, as DNA: TGTGCCAGCAGCCCCGTTCGTGGTCGGTCTGGAAACACCATATATTTT. Translated: CASSPVRGRSGNTIYF.

The chain joins TRBV6-5 to TRBJ1-2, with D perhaps matching TRBD1 (6 bases). CDR1 MNHEY and CDR2 SVGAGI come from the germline V gene. V dropped 0 bases and J dropped 5 bases, with 16 bases sitting between them. CDR3 length: 16 residues. The CDR3 DNA reads as TGTGCCAGCAGTTACTCGGGATTGGACAGAAGTTATGGCTACACCTTC. This codes for CASSYSGLDRSYGYTF.

V and J are TRBV18 and TRBJ1-3; possible D gene TRBD1, 5 bases. The germline gives CDR1 KGHSH, CDR2 LQKENI. Deletions cut 5 bases from V and 2 bases from J, with 7 bases between. This CDR3 has 13 residues. CDR3 in amino acids: CASSSGTGNTIYF. The DNA of the CDR3 is TGTGCCAGCTCATCAGGGACTGGAAACACCATATATTTT.

This sequence joins TRBV27 and TRBJ2-5; 9 bases match TRBD1. The V segment lost 6 bases and the J segment 5 bases; nucleotides outside the gene matches: 7. CDR1 is MNHEY, CDR2 SMNVEV, per germline (reference sequence). The CDR3 runs 14 residues. This CDR3 is CASRLQGAGETQYF. DNA of the CDR3: TGTGCCAGCAGGCTACAGGGGGCAGGGGAGACCCAGTACTTC.

J is TRBJ1-1 and V is TRBV5-1; 9 nucleotides agree with TRBD1. Germline V gene sequence: CDR1 SGHRS, CDR2 YFSETQ. With V trimmed by 3 bases and J by 8 bases, 5 bases remained unmatched. CDR3 length: 13 amino acids. CDR3 region: CASSSQGAQEAFF. The CDR3 DNA sequence: TGCGCCAGCAGCTCACAGGGGGCTCAGGAAGCTTTCTTT.

This CDR3 reads CASRGDRASEQYF. The CDR3, as DNA: TGTGCCAGCAGAGGCGACAGGGCCTCCGAGCAGTACTTC. The chain uses TRBV6-6 and TRBJ2-7, with 7 bases that match TRBD1. From germline, CDR1 is MNHNY and CDR2 SVGAGI (reference sequence). This CDR3 region has 13 residues. Losses at the gene ends were 6 bases for V and 6 bases for J; bases not matched to a gene: 8.

The V gene is TRBV9, the J gene TRBJ2-5; the match to TRBD1 covers 10 bases. V dropped 3 bases and J dropped 2; count of bases not matched to a gene: 4. From germline, CDR1 is SGDLS and CDR2 YYNGEE. This CDR3 spans 15 amino acids. In DNA, the CDR3 is TGTGCCAGCAGCGACCGGACAGGGGGACAAGAGACCCAGTACTTC. Protein product: CASSDRTGGQETQYF.

The chain carries TRBV11-2 and TRBJ2-7, with D possibly TRBD2 on 5 matching bases. The CDR3 runs to 13 residues. V dropped 0 bases and J dropped 7 bases, with 10 bases sitting between them. Germline V CDR1 and CDR2: SGHAT, FQNNGV. CDR3 sequence reads: CASSLERDREQYF. The DNA of the CDR3 is TGTGCCAGCAGCTTAGAGAGGGATCGAGAGCAGTACTTC.

This clone occurred once. The genes are TRBV7-9 and TRBJ1-1; TRBD1 is a possible D gene (5 bases). The CDR3 length is 16 residues. The ends were cut back, 5 bases at V and 3 bases at J, with 19 bases in the middle. The germline CDR1 and CDR2 sequences are SEHNR and FQNEAQ (reference sequence). DNA for the CDR3: TGTGCCAGCAGCCCGAGACTCGACAGTGGGCACACTGAAGCTTTCTTT. Its protein product is CASSPRLDSGHTEAFF.

This clone was seen more than once but under ten times. This sequence joins TRBV25-1 and TRBJ1-1; D is unclear. CDR1 MGHDK and CDR2 SYGVNS come from the germline V gene. The CDR3 totals 14 residues. V lost 2 bases and J 4 bases, leaving 11 bases between the germline ends. The CDR3 loop is CASSEHGKSTEAFF. CDR3 in DNA: TGTGCCAGCAGTGAACATGGTAAGAGCACTGAAGCTTTCTTT.

CDR3 in amino acids: CASTTPPYEQYF. CDR3 nucleotides: TGTGCCAGCACTACCCCGCCCTACGAGCAGTACTTC. This chain uses TRBV28 with TRBJ2-7; the D is unclear. CDR3 length equals 12 residues. V gave up 7 bases and J gave up 2 bases, with 9 bases separating them. CDR1 MDHEN and CDR2 SYDVKM come from the germline V gene.

The sample holds a few counts of this clone. The rearrangement links TRBV6-1 to TRBJ2-1; possibly TRBD2 for D (6 bases). Germline values: CDR1 MNHNS, CDR2 SASEGT. V dropped 6 bases and J dropped 7 bases, with 16 bases sitting between them. The CDR3 totals 14 residues. As DNA, the CDR3 is TGTGCCAGCAGCCCCCTAAGGGAGGTAAATGAGCAGTTCTTC. It yields the protein CASSPLREVNEQFF.

The V call is TRBV18, the J call TRBJ2-3, with TRBD2 matching over 8 bases. The V gene end was trimmed by 3 bases and the J gene end by 6 bases; junction bases not matched to a gene: 8. Germline V CDR1 and CDR2: KGHSH, LQKENI. This CDR3 spans 15 amino acids. The CDR3 loop is CASSPVAGPRDTQYF. CDR3 DNA sequence: TGTGCCAGCTCACCGGTAGCGGGGCCACGGGATACGCAGTATTTT.

About this clone itself: One end of the junction does not line up with germline, which may come from a read error. The gene calls are TRBV7-9 and TRBJ1-4; D remains ambiguous. The CDR3 has 16 residues. Germline values: CDR1 SEHNR, CDR2 FQNEAQ (reference sequence). The CDR3 reads CSSSSVEGPPNEKLFF. The CDR3 DNA reads TGTTCCAGCAGCTCTGTCGAGGGTCCCCCTAATGAAAAACTGTTTTTT.

As concerns this clone: A read error may account for a junction end that differs from germline. The genes are TRBV7-9 and TRBJ1-1, with D hard to call. The CDR3 is 13 amino acids. CDR1 is SEHNR and CDR2 is FQNEAQ in the germline V gene (reference sequence). CDR3 DNA sequence: TGTTCCAGCAGCTCCGCAGGGAACACTGAAGCTTTCTTT. Its protein is CSSSSAGNTEAFF.

The V and J genes are TRBV28 and TRBJ2-2; 12 bases are a match to TRBD1. Germline CDR1 MDHEN, CDR2 SYDVKM. Trimming took 3 bases from V and 7 from J; bases not matched to a gene: 15. The CDR3 spans 19 residues. The CDR3 coding sequence is TGTGCCAGCAGTTTCTTTAGGGGACAGGGGGCGAGGAGAGACGGGGAGCTGTTTTTT. It encodes CASSFFRGQGARRDGELFF.

The genes are TRBV7-2 and TRBJ1-1; 7 nucleotides agree with TRBD1. The CDR3 spans 17 residues. Germline lookup yields CDR1 SGHTA and CDR2 FQGNSA. V dropped 0 bases and J dropped 4; count of bases not matched to a gene: 11. CDR3 in DNA: TGTGCCAGCAGCTTAGCCCTCTCATTGAACAGGGGCACTGAAGCTTTCTTT. It codes for CASSLALSLNRGTEAFF.

The chain recombines TRBV27 with TRBJ1-2, with TRBD1 as a possible D gene (6 bases). Trimming took off 4 bases at V and 2 bases at J, with 14 bases between the two ends. CDR1 and CDR2 from the germline V gene are MNHEY and SMNVEV (reference sequence). This CDR3 has 15 residues. The CDR3 here is CASSSRGGLNYGYTF. The CDR3 DNA is TGTGCCAGCAGTTCGCGCGGGGGCCTAAACTATGGCTACACCTTC.

Here the CDR3 reads CASSPWTGFYEQYF. CDR3 sequence (DNA): TGTGCCAGCAGCCCATGGACAGGGTTCTACGAGCAGTACTTC. The gene calls are TRBV7-8 and TRBJ2-7; 8 nucleotides align to TRBD1. The CDR3 covers 14 residues. Germline trimming cut 5 bases from V and 3 bases from J; bases unmatched to any gene: 6. Germline loops: CDR1 SGHVS, CDR2 FQNEAQ.

This clone came up a few times. The chain is built from TRBV5-1 and TRBJ1-2; TRBD1 aligns across 7 bases. Trimming took 4 bases from V and 7 from J; bases not matched to a gene: 16. Germline loops: CDR1 SGHRS, CDR2 YFSETQ. The CDR3 has 16 residues. This chain's CDR3 is CASSPDPGQRFAGYTF. The CDR3 DNA reads TGCGCCAGCAGCCCAGACCCGGGACAGAGGTTCGCTGGCTACACCTTC.

A few counts support this clone. This chain joins TRBV6-1 and TRBJ1-1; no reliable D call. V was pared by 6 bases and J by 3 bases, with 11 bases between. From germline, CDR1 is MNHNS and CDR2 SASEGT. The CDR3 is 13 residues long. In DNA form, the CDR3 reads TGTGCCAGCAGCCCAGAACTAGACACTGAAGCTTTCTTT. Its translation: CASSPELDTEAFF.

The chain uses TRBV25-1 and TRBJ1-3, with TRBD1 as a possible D gene (6 bases). V was cut by 6 bases and J by 2 bases, with 11 bases left in between. Germline-derived CDR1 and CDR2 are MGHDK and SYGVNS. This CDR3 contains 14 residues. The CDR3 sequence is CASRDSTTGNTIYF. For the CDR3, the DNA is TGTGCCAGCAGGGACAGCACGACTGGAAACACCATATATTTT.

This chain joins TRBV5-1 and TRBJ2-2, with 10 bases identical to TRBD2. The junction had 3 bases not matched to a gene; V was cut back by 7 bases and J by 6 bases. Germline V CDR1 and CDR2: SGHRS, YFSETQ. The CDR3 spans 13 residues. CDR3 in DNA: TGCGCCAGCCGGACTAGCGGTGCCGGGGAGCTGTTTTTT. Its translation: CASRTSGAGELFF.